This TCR beta chain was sequenced for a study of blood T cell repertoires in COVID-19. Study-wide background: Researchers got acute and convalescent COVID-19 samples from the United States, Italy and Spain.

Across under 25 US areas, participants ranged in age from roughly 18 to 95 years. Up to 2 weeks before entering the study, exposed participants had met a COVID-19 case. The CDR3 runs to 15 residues. The germline V gene has CDR1 SGHNT and CDR2 YENEEA. V lost 1 base and J 5 bases, leaving 11 bases between the germline ends. In the original processing: By means of reference gene primer amplification, nucleated cell counts were estimated. Assay used: immunoSEQ multiplex PCR; TCRdb lists only in-frame clones, some missing. V, J and clone size derive from that table, while D and trimming were established from the DNA sequence. This sample carries some 190,000 clones, more than 75% of them seen once, and the ten largest clones take about 15%.

The receptor was derived from a man between 60 and 75 years old who had been exposed to COVID-19. The source material was PBMCs or T cells enriched from blood (not recorded which). The chain has TRBV11-3 and TRBJ2-2; TRBD2 might be the D (5 bases). This CDR3 is CASSLGPQRTGELFF. In DNA form, the CDR3 reads TGTGCCAGCAGCTTAGGTCCACAGCGGACCGGGGAGCTGTTTTTT.